These T cell receptor beta chains were read from a single sample in a study of cytomegalovirus exposure and HLA in healthy donors. Only in-frame clones appear in the TCRdb table, and some are missing; sequencing was by immunoSEQ multiplex PCR. The profile shows 150,000 or so clones, less than 80% of them singletons. Sequenced input: PBMCs. The receptors shown here come from a man aged 30-40 years in good health and CMV-seronegative. CDR3s include the opening cysteine and the closing phenylalanine or tryptophan. The D gene is left open where the match is weak. The size field is filled for only some rows; it gives once, few, many or a size class.

-,TRBJ2-7,-,TRBV4-1,CASSQEIQGYEQYF,TGCGCCAGCAGCCAAGAAATACAGGGCTACGAGCAGTACTTC
-,TRBJ2-4,TRBD2,TRBV5-6,CARASGGRAKNIQYF,TGTGCCAGGGCTAGCGGGGGGAGGGCCAAAAACATTCAGTACTTC
-,TRBJ2-1,TRBD2,TRBV13,CASERGGGYNEQFF,TGTGCCAGCGAACGGGGGGGCGGCTACAATGAGCAGTTCTTC
-,TRBJ2-3,-,TRBV9,CASSVGGAVTDTQYF,TGTGCCAGCAGCGTTGGGGGGGCCGTCACAGATACGCAGTATTTT
-,TRBJ2-1,-,TRBV7-2,CASSLESSYNEQFF,TGTGCCAGCAGCTTAGAGAGCTCCTACAATGAGCAGTTCTTC
-,TRBJ1-1,TRBD1,TRBV2,CASSRDRGNTEAFF,TGTGCCAGCAGTCGGGACAGGGGGAACACTGAAGCTTTCTTT
once,TRBJ2-5,TRBD1,TRBV5-4,CASRRGQGTGETQYF,TGTGCCAGCAGACGAGGACAGGGAACAGGAGAGACCCAGTACTTC
once,TRBJ2-1,TRBD2,TRBV7-9,CASSLERGRDEQFF,TGTGCCAGCAGCTTAGAGCGGGGACGCGATGAGCAGTTCTTC
-,TRBJ1-4,-,TRBV29-1,CSARTGNEKLFF,TGCAGCGCCCGAACAGGGAATGAAAAACTGTTTTTT
-,TRBJ1-2,TRBD1,TRBV6-5,CASSITGTGIYGYTF,TGTGCCAGCAGCATCACCGGGACAGGGATCTATGGCTACACCTTC
once,TRBJ1-5,-,TRBV6-1,CASSAPARDNQPQHF,TGTGCCAGCAGTGCCCCAGCGAGGGACAATCAGCCCCAGCATTTT
-,TRBJ2-1,TRBD2,TRBV18,CASSPGTSGGSSYNEQFF,TGTGCCAGCTCACCAGGGACTAGCGGGGGGAGCTCCTACAATGAGCAGTTCTTC
-,TRBJ2-2,TRBD2,TRBV4-3,CASSQLRTSGGNTGELFF,TGCGCCAGCAGCCAACTACGGACTAGCGGGGGGAACACCGGGGAGCTGTTTTTT
few,TRBJ2-7,TRBD1,TRBV29-1,CSVRQGLEQYF,TGCAGCGTACGACAGGGGTTAGAGCAGTACTTC
-,TRBJ2-5,TRBD2,TRBV5-4,CASSLTSGGEETQYF,TGTGCCAGCAGCTTGACTAGCGGGGGTGAAGAGACCCAGTACTTC
-,TRBJ1-2,-,TRBV18,CASSPRTVSNYGYTF,TGTGCCAGCTCACCTCGGACAGTTTCTAACTATGGCTACACCTTC
-,TRBJ1-2,-,TRBV27,CASSQRGNNYGYTF,TGTGCCAGCAGTCAAAGGGGGAACAACTATGGCTACACCTTC
few,TRBJ1-1,-,TRBV5-6,CASSLMGRNTEAFF,TGTGCCAGCAGCTTGATGGGCCGGAACACTGAAGCTTTCTTT
-,TRBJ2-7,TRBD2,TRBV4-3,CASSQEKRGTYEQYF,TGCGCCAGCAGCCAAGAGAAGCGGGGGACCTACGAGCAGTACTTC
-,TRBJ2-1,-,TRBV7-8,CASSLDAGWGNEQFF,TGTGCCAGCAGCTTAGATGCAGGGTGGGGCAATGAGCAGTTCTTC
-,TRBJ1-2,TRBD1,TRBV6-6,CASSTGQGGNYGYTF,TGTGCCAGCAGTACGGGACAGGGCGGGAACTATGGCTACACCTTC
few,TRBJ1-4,-,TRBV7-7,CASSLWGRDEKLFF,TGTGCTAGCAGCTTATGGGGGCGGGATGAAAAACTGTTTTTT
-,TRBJ1-1,TRBD1,TRBV6-5,CASSPLGTANTEAFF,TGTGCCAGCAGCCCACTTGGGACAGCGAACACTGAAGCTTTCTTT
-,TRBJ2-2,TRBD1,TRBV6-1,CASRWDSNTGELFF,TGTGCCAGCAGATGGGACAGTAACACCGGGGAGCTGTTTTTT
-,TRBJ2-5,TRBD1,TRBV7-2,CASSSGQGVFQETQYF,TGTGCCAGCAGCTCGGGACAGGGGGTTTTTCAAGAGACCCAGTACTTC
-,TRBJ2-1,TRBD2,TRBV7-2,CASSSRTSGAGEQFF,TGTGCCAGCAGCTCAAGGACTAGCGGGGCGGGGGAGCAGTTCTTC
few,TRBJ1-3,-,TRBV11-2,CASSPSRGYSGNTIYF,TGTGCCAGCAGCCCGTCCAGGGGCTACTCTGGAAACACCATATATTTT
-,TRBJ1-6,-,TRBV27,CASSLFSDAELPYPLHF,TGTGCCAGCAGTTTATTCAGCGACGCCGAACTTCCCTACCCCCTCCACTTT
-,TRBJ1-5,TRBD1,TRBV7-3,CASSTSGTEISYSNQPQHF,TGTGCCAGCAGCACTTCCGGGACAGAAATTTCTTATAGCAATCAGCCCCAGCATTTT
few,TRBJ2-7,-,TRBV4-1,CASSQVGSSYEQYF,TGCGCCAGCAGCCAAGTGGGCAGCTCCTACGAGCAGTACTTC
-,TRBJ2-7,-,TRBV7-5,CVRRTGRHEQYF,TGTGTCAGAAGGACAGGGAGACACGAGCAGTACTTC
-,TRBJ1-4,TRBD1,TRBV13,CASSTRDSFNEKLFF,TGTGCCAGCAGCACCAGGGACAGTTTTAATGAAAAACTGTTTTTT
few,TRBJ1-5,-,TRBV19,CASSMLGGGNQPQHF,TGTGCCAGTAGTATGCTCGGGGGAGGGAATCAGCCCCAGCATTTT
-,TRBJ1-2,-,TRBV19,CASSMVDSSYGYTF,TGTGCCAGTAGTATGGTCGACAGCTCCTATGGCTACACCTTC
-,TRBJ2-7,TRBD1,TRBV6-5,CASSYPRTGGYEQYF,TGTGCCAGCAGTTACCCCCGGACAGGGGGCTACGAGCAGTACTTC
-,TRBJ2-3,-,TRBV29-1,CSVEDRVSTDTQYF,TGCAGCGTTGAAGATCGGGTCTCCACAGATACGCAGTATTTT
-,TRBJ2-1,TRBD2,TRBV6-4,CASSEAGLAGRNEQFF,TGTGCCAGCAGTGAAGCGGGACTAGCGGGGAGAAATGAGCAGTTCTTC
-,TRBJ2-1,-,TRBV28,CASVDRRANEQFF,TGTGCCAGCGTGGACAGGAGGGCGAATGAGCAGTTCTTC
-,TRBJ1-1,TRBD1,TRBV6-1,CASSARDRENTEAFF,TGTGCCAGCAGTGCCCGGGACAGGGAGAACACTGAAGCTTTCTTT
-,TRBJ1-2,TRBD1,TRBV5-4,CASSADRVANYGYTF,TGTGCCAGCAGCGCGGACAGGGTTGCTAACTATGGCTACACCTTC
-,TRBJ1-1,TRBD1,TRBV18,CASSPNRGTEAFF,TGTGCCAGCTCACCAAACAGGGGTACTGAAGCTTTCTTT
-,TRBJ2-4,-,TRBV28,CASSADEGQKKNIQYF,TGTGCCAGCAGTGCGGATGAAGGACAGAAAAAAAACATTCAGTACTTC
-,TRBJ2-1,TRBD2,TRBV5-1,CASSDGGASYNEQFF,TGCGCCAGCAGCGACGGGGGGGCCTCCTACAATGAGCAGTTCTTC
-,TRBJ1-2,-,TRBV6-1,CASSPSRTDGYTF,TGTGCCAGCAGCCCCAGTCGCACCGATGGCTACACCTTC
-,TRBJ2-5,-,TRBV11-3,CASSLVFLRGRYQETQYF,TGTGCCAGCAGCTTGGTCTTTTTGCGGGGGCGGTACCAAGAGACCCAGTACTTC
-,TRBJ1-2,TRBD1,TRBV5-1,CASSTGQANYGYTF,TGCGCCAGCAGCACGGGACAGGCCAACTATGGCTACACCTTC
-,TRBJ2-7,-,TRBV7-2,CASSGSLYEQYF,TGTGCCAGCAGCGGCTCCCTGTACGAGCAGTACTTC
-,TRBJ2-3,TRBD1,TRBV12-5,CASGLGQGGTDTQYF,TGTGCTAGTGGTTTGGGACAGGGGGGGACAGATACGCAGTATTTT
-,TRBJ2-1,TRBD1,TRBV18,CASSFTGGSYNEQFF,TGTGCCAGCTCATTTACAGGGGGGTCCTACAATGAGCAGTTCTTC
-,TRBJ1-2,-,TRBV30,CAWSVMGGRGYTF,TGTGCCTGGAGTGTAATGGGAGGCCGTGGCTACACCTTC
once,TRBJ1-6,-,TRBV11-2,CASSLEPTENSPLHF,TGTGCCAGCAGCTTAGAACCTACTGAGAATTCACCCCTCCACTTT
-,TRBJ1-4,TRBD1,TRBV7-9,CASSTTGAGEKLFF,TGTGCCAGCAGCACGACAGGGGCTGGGGAAAAACTGTTTTTT
-,TRBJ2-7,-,TRBV10-3,CAITFGQGTEQYF,TGTGCCATCACCTTCGGGCAGGGGACCGAGCAGTACTTC
-,TRBJ2-1,TRBD2,TRBV7-2,CASSFERGSYNEQFF,TGTGCCAGCAGCTTTGAGCGGGGGTCCTACAATGAGCAGTTCTTC
-,TRBJ1-3,TRBD1,TRBV5-6,CASSPGQENTIYF,TGTGCCAGCAGCCCGGGACAGGAAAACACCATATATTTT
-,TRBJ1-1,-,TRBV5-1,CASSLGTEAFF,TGCGCCAGCAGCTTGGGTACAGAAGCTTTCTTT
few,TRBJ1-2,TRBD1,TRBV6-1,CASTSSYRGHYPF,TGTGCCAGCACCTCCTCGTACAGGGGCCACTACCCCTTC
-,TRBJ2-5,-,TRBV5-8,CASSSRGGETQYF,TGTGCCAGCAGCTCCCGAGGAGGGGAGACCCAGTACTTC
-,TRBJ1-5,-,TRBV30,CAWSVGGDQPQNF,TGTGCCTGGAGTGTTGGGGGCGATCAGCCCCAGAATTTT
-,TRBJ2-2,TRBD1,TRBV5-1,CASSLQGGANTGELFF,TGCGCCAGCAGCTTGCAAGGGGGCGCGAACACCGGGGAGCTGTTTTTT